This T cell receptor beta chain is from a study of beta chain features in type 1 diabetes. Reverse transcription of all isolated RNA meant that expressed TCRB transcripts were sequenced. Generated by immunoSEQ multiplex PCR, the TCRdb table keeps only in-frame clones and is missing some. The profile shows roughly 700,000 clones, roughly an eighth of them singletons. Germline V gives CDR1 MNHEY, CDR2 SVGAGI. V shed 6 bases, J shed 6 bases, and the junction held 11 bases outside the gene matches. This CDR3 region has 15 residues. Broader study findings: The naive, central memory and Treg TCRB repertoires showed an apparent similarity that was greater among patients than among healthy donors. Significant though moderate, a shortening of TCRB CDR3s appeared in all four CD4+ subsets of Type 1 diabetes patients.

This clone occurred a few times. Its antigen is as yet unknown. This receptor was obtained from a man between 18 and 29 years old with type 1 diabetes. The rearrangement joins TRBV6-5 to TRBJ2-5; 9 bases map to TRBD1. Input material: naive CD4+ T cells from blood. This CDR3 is CASSLGQGVGKTQYF. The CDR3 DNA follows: TGTGCCAGCAGCCTGGGACAGGGAGTGGGAAAGACCCAGTACTTC.